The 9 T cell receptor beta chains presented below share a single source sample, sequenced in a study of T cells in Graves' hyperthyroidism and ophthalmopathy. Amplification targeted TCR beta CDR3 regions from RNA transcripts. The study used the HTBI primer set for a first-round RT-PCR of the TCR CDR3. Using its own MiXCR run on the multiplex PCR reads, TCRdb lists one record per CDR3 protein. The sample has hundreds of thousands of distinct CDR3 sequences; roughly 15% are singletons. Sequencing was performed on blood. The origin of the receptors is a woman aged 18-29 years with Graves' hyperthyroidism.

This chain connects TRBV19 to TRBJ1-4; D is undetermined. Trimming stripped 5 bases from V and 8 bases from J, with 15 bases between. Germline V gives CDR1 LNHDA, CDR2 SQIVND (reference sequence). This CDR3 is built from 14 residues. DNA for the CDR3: TGTGCCAGTAGTGGTGACATGCAAGAAGAAAAACTGTTTTTT. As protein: CASSGDMQEEKLFF.

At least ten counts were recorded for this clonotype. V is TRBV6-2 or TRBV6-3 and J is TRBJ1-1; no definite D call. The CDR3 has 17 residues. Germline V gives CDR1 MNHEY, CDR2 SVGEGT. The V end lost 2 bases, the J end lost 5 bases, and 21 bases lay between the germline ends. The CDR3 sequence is CASSYRKGLGWVTEAFF. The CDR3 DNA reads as TGTGCCAGCAGTTACCGTAAAGGGCTCGGGTGGGTTACTGAAGCTTTCTTT.

Here the CDR3 reads CASSLVQYTEAFF. The CDR3 DNA follows: TGTGCCAGCAGTTTAGTACAGTACACTGAAGCTTTCTTT. The chain uses TRBV12-3 or TRBV12-4 and TRBJ1-1; D is unclear. The CDR3 contains 13 residues. Trimming removed 1 base at V and 3 bases at J, with 6 bases between.

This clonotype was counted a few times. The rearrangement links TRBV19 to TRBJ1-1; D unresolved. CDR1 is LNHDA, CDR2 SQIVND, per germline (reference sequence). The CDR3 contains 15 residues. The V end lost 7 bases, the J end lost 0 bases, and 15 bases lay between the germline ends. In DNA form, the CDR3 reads TGTGCCAGTATTCCGCGCCCAACCATGAACACTGAAGCTTTCTTT. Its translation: CASIPRPTMNTEAFF.

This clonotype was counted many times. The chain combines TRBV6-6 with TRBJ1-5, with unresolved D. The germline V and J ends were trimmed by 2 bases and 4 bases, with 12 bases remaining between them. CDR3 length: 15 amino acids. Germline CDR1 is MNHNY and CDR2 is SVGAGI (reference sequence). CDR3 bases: TGTGCCAGCAGTTACGCCGTACCGGGAAATCAGCCCCAGCATTTT. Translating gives CASSYAVPGNQPQHF.

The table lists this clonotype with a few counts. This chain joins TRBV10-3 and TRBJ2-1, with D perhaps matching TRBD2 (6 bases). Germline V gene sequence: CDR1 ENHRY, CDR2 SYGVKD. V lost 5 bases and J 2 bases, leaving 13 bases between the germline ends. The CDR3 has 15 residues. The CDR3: CAISPNGGAYNEQFF. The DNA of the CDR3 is TGTGCCATCAGTCCGAACGGCGGGGCCTACAATGAGCAGTTCTTC.

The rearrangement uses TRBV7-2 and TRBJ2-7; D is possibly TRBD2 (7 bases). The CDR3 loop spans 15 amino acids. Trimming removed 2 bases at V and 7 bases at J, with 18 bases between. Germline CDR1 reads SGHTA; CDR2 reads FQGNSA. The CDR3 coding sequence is TGTGCCAGCAGCTTACCGGACGGGGGGCGGAGGGAGCAGTACTTC. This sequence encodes CASSLPDGGRREQYF.

The CDR3: CASSKAASSYNEQFF. CDR3 bases: TGTGCCAGCAGCAAGGCGGCTAGCTCCTACAATGAGCAGTTCTTC. The chain has TRBV5-4 and TRBJ2-1; no clear D. The V end was cut by 4 bases, the J end by 0 bases, with 11 bases between. This CDR3 is 15 amino acids long. From germline, CDR1 is SGHNT and CDR2 YYREEE (reference sequence).

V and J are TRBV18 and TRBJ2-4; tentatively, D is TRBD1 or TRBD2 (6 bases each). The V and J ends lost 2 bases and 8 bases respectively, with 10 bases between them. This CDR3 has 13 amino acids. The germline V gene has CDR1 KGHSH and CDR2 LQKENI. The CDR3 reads CASSPSGEDIQYF. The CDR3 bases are TGTGCCAGCTCACCATCAGGGGAGGACATTCAGTACTTC.